These 25 T cell receptor beta chains share one sample of origin, sequenced in a study of blood T cell repertoires in COVID-19. Clones were read by immunoSEQ multiplex PCR, and TCRdb kept only the in-frame ones, dropping some. Here the sample spans 150,000 to 200,000 clones, 75% to 80% being singletons. The sample consisted of peripheral blood. All receptors derive from a woman at least 80 years old with acute or convalescent COVID-19.

A few counts support this clone. The rearrangement uses TRBV2 and TRBJ1-4; 7 bases are shared with TRBD1. The CDR3 length is 17 residues. The germline gives CDR1 SNHLY, CDR2 FYNNEI. V was clipped by 3 bases and J by 2 bases; unmatched bases: 9. The DNA for the CDR3 is TGTGCCAGCAGTGAGACAGGGTGGGGGCGGACTAATGAAAAACTGTTTTTT. This sequence encodes CASSETGWGRTNEKLFF.

The chain combines TRBV19 with TRBJ1-2; TRBD1 is a possible D gene (6 bases). This CDR3 contains 15 residues. Germline CDR1 LNHDA, CDR2 SQIVND (reference sequence). V was trimmed by 7 bases and J by 0 bases, leaving 15 bases between them. CDR3 in amino acids: CASNKQGLANYGYTF. CDR3 nucleotide sequence: TGTGCCAGTAACAAACAGGGACTAGCTAACTATGGCTACACCTTC.

The chain recombines TRBV4-1 with TRBJ2-3, with 12 bases aligning to TRBD2. Germline V CDR1 and CDR2: MGHRA, YSYEKL. CDR3 length: 18 amino acids. V shed 4 bases, J shed 1 base, and the junction held 9 bases outside the gene matches. The CDR3: CASSPSGGASGRTDTQYF. The DNA of the CDR3 is TGCGCCAGCAGCCCTAGCGGGGGGGCATCAGGACGCACAGATACGCAGTATTTT.

The J gene is TRBJ2-1, the V gene TRBV5-6; D is possibly TRBD1 (7 bases). CDR1 is SGHDT, CDR2 YYEEEE, per germline. The CDR3 is 14 residues long. Trimming pared 1 base from V and 7 bases from J, leaving 12 bases between. CDR3 sequence reads: CASSLTSGGNEQFF. CDR3 nucleotides: TGTGCCAGCAGCTTGACCTCAGGGGGGAATGAGCAGTTCTTC.

The CDR3: CASSAQGYTEAFF. The CDR3 DNA sequence: TGCGCCAGCAGCGCCCAGGGGTACACTGAAGCTTTCTTT. The chain joins TRBV10-1 to TRBJ1-1; perhaps TRBD1 as D (6 bases). V was cut by 6 bases and J by 3 bases, with 11 bases left in between. CDR1 and CDR2 (germline): WNHNN, SYGVQD (reference sequence). This CDR3 has 13 residues.

V gene TRBV4-1 combines with J gene TRBJ1-2; 7 bases agree with TRBD1. The V gene end was trimmed by 3 bases and the J gene end by 2 bases; junction bases not matched to a gene: 6. Germline V CDR1 and CDR2: MGHRA, YSYEKL. The CDR3 is 15 amino acids. This CDR3 reads CASSHRGGGNYGYTF. As DNA, the CDR3 is TGCGCCAGCAGCCATCGAGGAGGGGGCAACTATGGCTACACCTTC.

The chain recombines TRBV5-1 with TRBJ1-4; tentative D call: TRBD1 (5 bases). V dropped 8 bases and J dropped 8 bases, with 19 bases sitting between them. This CDR3 is 14 amino acids long. Germline loops: CDR1 SGHRS, CDR2 YFSETQ. The CDR3 is CARGFRDAGEKLFF. The CDR3 bases are TGCGCCAGAGGATTCCGGGACGCGGGGGAAAAACTGTTTTTT.

Only a few counts were recorded for this clone. The genes are TRBV4-1 and TRBJ2-5; TRBD2 matches at 11 bases. Germline lookup yields CDR1 MGHRA and CDR2 YSYEKL. With V trimmed by 0 bases and J by 7 bases, 7 bases remained unmatched. There are 16 residues in the CDR3. CDR3 nucleotide sequence: TGCGCCAGCAGCCAAGATCTAGCGGGGGGCCTCGGGACCCAGTACTTC. Protein sequence: CASSQDLAGGLGTQYF.

DNA for the CDR3: TGTGCCAGTAGTCGGCGGGAATTAAATAGCAATCAGCCCCAGCATTTT. This gives the protein CASSRRELNSNQPQHF. This rearrangement joins TRBV19 to TRBJ1-5; D remains ambiguous. V lost 5 bases and J 0 bases, leaving 14 bases between the germline ends. The CDR3 runs to 16 residues. Germline V CDR1 and CDR2: LNHDA, SQIVND (reference sequence).

The chain joins TRBV30 to TRBJ2-2; 10 nucleotides line up with TRBD2. CDR1 and CDR2 (germline): GTSNPN, SVGIG (reference sequence). Trimming at V came to 0 bases and at J to 7 bases, leaving 8 bases not matched to a gene. The CDR3 has 16 residues. For the CDR3, the DNA is TGTGCCTGGAGTGTAAGCGGGGGGGCAAATTTCGGGGAGCTGTTTTTT. This encodes CAWSVSGGANFGELFF.

The rearrangement links TRBV30 to TRBJ1-2; D not certain. The CDR3 runs 13 residues. Germline values: CDR1 GTSNPN, CDR2 SVGIG (reference sequence). V lost 0 bases and J 1 base, leaving 6 bases between the germline ends. CDR3 sequence reads: CAWSVSVNYGYTF. As DNA, the CDR3 is TGTGCCTGGAGTGTATCCGTTAACTATGGCTACACCTTC.

The V gene is TRBV21-1, the J gene TRBJ2-7; TRBD1, the D gene given by the table, was not confirmed from the DNA. TRBV21-1 is classified as a pseudogene. This CDR3 comprises 15 residues. The CDR3 loop reads CASSKMGGTAYEQYF. In DNA, the CDR3 is TGTGCCAGCAGCAAAATGGGTGGGACAGCTTACGAGCAGTACTTC.

The DNA of the CDR3 is TGTGCCAGCAACCTGGCTGGCGGTGAGCAGTTCTTC. Encoded protein: CASNLAGGEQFF. V is TRBV12-3 or TRBV12-4 and J is TRBJ2-1, with no clear D. The CDR3 runs 12 residues. V was trimmed by 7 bases and J by 9 bases, leaving 13 bases between them.

CDR3 coding DNA: TGTGCCAGCAGCTCGGCCCCAGCGGGTGATGTGAACATTCAGTACTTC. Translating it yields CASSSAPAGDVNIQYF. The rearrangement links TRBV5-4 to TRBJ2-4; tentative D call: TRBD2 (6 bases). The CDR3 loop spans 16 amino acids. V lost 3 bases and J lost 7, with 20 bases in between. The germline V gene has CDR1 SGHNT and CDR2 YYREEE (reference sequence).

CDR3 DNA: TGCAGTGCTAGTATAGCCAGTTTAGGTGGGGCCAACGTCCTGACTTTC. It is translated as CSASIASLGGANVLTF. The chain is built from TRBV20-1 and TRBJ2-6; D gene uncertain. The CDR3 sequence is 16 residues long. Germline lookup yields CDR1 DFQATT and CDR2 SNEGSKA (reference sequence). V lost 3 bases, J lost 3 bases, and 15 bases lay in between.

The CDR3 region is CASSPPRGLAGRYEQYF. In DNA form, the CDR3 reads TGTGCCAGCAGCCCCCCGAGGGGACTAGCGGGAAGATACGAGCAGTACTTC. The V and J genes are TRBV27 and TRBJ2-7; 13 positions match TRBD2. CDR1 is MNHEY and CDR2 is SMNVEV in the germline V gene (reference sequence). This CDR3 spans 17 amino acids. V shed 6 bases and J 4 bases; nucleotides not matched to a gene: 12.

This chain joins TRBV25-1 and TRBJ2-3; 8 positions agree with TRBD2. In germline, CDR1 is MGHDK, CDR2 SYGVNS. Germline trimming cut 1 base from V and 8 bases from J; bases unmatched to any gene: 11. The CDR3 contains 16 residues. The CDR3 spells CASSEWPSTGGSTQYF. CDR3 DNA sequence: TGTGCCAGCAGTGAATGGCCCTCGACGGGAGGGAGTACGCAGTATTTT.

The chain combines TRBV5-1 with TRBJ1-4; maybe TRBD1 (5 bases). The CDR3 is made up of 14 amino acids. Trimming cost V 2 bases and J 5 bases, with 10 bases left between them. Germline V lookup: CDR1 SGHRS, CDR2 YFSETQ. The CDR3 spells CASSFRGLNEKLFF. The DNA of the CDR3 is TGCGCCAGCAGCTTTAGGGGATTGAATGAAAAACTGTTTTTT.

Only a few counts were recorded for this clone. The V and J genes are TRBV19 and TRBJ2-7, with 7 bases fitting TRBD2. The CDR3 runs 16 residues. CDR1 and CDR2 (germline): LNHDA, SQIVND (reference sequence). The ends lost 5 bases at V and 3 bases at J; junction bases unmatched: 13. The CDR3 bases are TGTGCCAGTAGTGACTTTAGCGGGCGTACCCTCTACGAGCAGTACTTC. It codes for CASSDFSGRTLYEQYF.

The chain employs TRBV7-9 and TRBJ1-3; D is perhaps TRBD1 (6 bases). In germline, CDR1 is SEHNR, CDR2 FQNEAQ (reference sequence). The V end lost 5 bases, the J end lost 0 bases, and 11 bases lay between the germline ends. The CDR3 is made up of 15 amino acids. The CDR3 region is CASSAQQGSGNTIYF. CDR3 in DNA: TGTGCCAGCAGCGCCCAACAGGGCTCTGGAAACACCATATATTTT. The full variable domain, with the rest looked up from reference TRBV7-9 and TRBJ1-3, is DTGVSQNPRHKITKRGQNVTFRCDPISEHNRLYWYRQTLGQGPEFLTYFQNEAQLEKSRLLSDRFSAERPKGSFSTLEIQRTEQGDSAMYLCASSAQQGSGNTIYFGEGSWLTVV.

Written as DNA, the CDR3 is TGTGCCAGCAGCTTGAGTAGAGGGTCAGCAACTAATGAAAAACTGTTTTTT. Protein sequence: CASSLSRGSATNEKLFF. This chain joins TRBV7-9 and TRBJ1-4, with unresolved D. CDR3 length: 17 residues. In germline, CDR1 is SEHNR, CDR2 FQNEAQ (reference sequence). Trimming took 3 bases from V and 0 from J, leaving 14 bases between them.

The CDR3 DNA sequence: TGTGCCAGTAGTCCCCGAGGAGCGGGGAGCACAGATACGCAGTATTTT. Amino acid sequence: CASSPRGAGSTDTQYF. The chain couples TRBV19 to TRBJ2-3, with 7 bases identical to TRBD2. Per the germline V gene, CDR1 is LNHDA and CDR2 is SQIVND (reference sequence). With V trimmed by 5 bases and J by 0 bases, 8 bases remained unmatched. The CDR3 is made up of 16 amino acids.

V and J are TRBV7-2 and TRBJ2-3, with no clear D. CDR3 length: 12 residues. V shed 5 bases and J shed 5 bases, with 8 bases lying between them. CDR1 SGHTA and CDR2 FQGNSA come from the germline V gene. The CDR3: CASSGDVDTQYF. CDR3 nucleotide sequence: TGTGCCAGCAGCGGAGACGTAGATACGCAGTATTTT.

This clone came up a few times. The gene calls are TRBV7-2 and TRBJ2-7, with 11 bases lining up with TRBD2. Germline assignment: CDR1 SGHTA and CDR2 FQGNSA. The CDR3 totals 15 residues. With 5 bases clipped from V and 3 bases from J, the junction kept 6 bases outside the gene matches. CDR3 loop: CASSHSTSGGYEQYF. The CDR3 DNA reads as TGTGCCAGCAGCCACTCCACTAGCGGGGGCTACGAGCAGTACTTC. Filled out from reference TRBV7-2 and TRBJ2-7, the complete variable domain reads GAGVSQSPSNKVTEKGKDVELRCDPISGHTALYWYRQSLGQGLEFLIYFQGNSAPDKSGLPSDRFSAERTGGSVSTLTIQRTQQEDSAVYLCASSHSTSGGYEQYFGPGTRLTVT.

A few counts support this clone. The chain recombines TRBV11-3 with TRBJ2-3, with 7 bases aligning to TRBD2. The CDR3 spans 15 residues. J was trimmed by 4 bases and V by 5 bases; bases with no gene match: 9. In germline, CDR1 is SGHNT, CDR2 YENEEA. CDR3 amino acids: CASSRGQGGSDTQYF. The DNA of the CDR3 is TGTGCCAGCAGCCGAGGGCAGGGAGGGTCAGATACGCAGTATTTT.